A single sample gave rise to the 3 T cell receptor beta chains below, sequenced in a study of vaccination and CD4 T cells after COVID-19 (dated by TCRdb to between 2022 and 2023). Per the publication, the treatment or condition label means: approximately 9-day PBMC culture with coronavirus spike peptide pools or control peptides (ViraFEST assay). Preparation of the library involved PCR. Instrument used: Illumina iSeq 100. At the Johns Hopkins FTIC core, DNA from the cultured CD4+ T cells underwent TCR sequencing with the Oncomine TCR Beta short-read assay. TCRdb applied fastp at Q25 and MiXCR to the public reads, then kept only in-frame beta chains. Rows with one shared CDR3 protein collapse into an entry with the most common genes and DNA. The sample table records 11,000 or so distinct CDR3 sequences; around 41% of these occur just once. The top ten clones comprise over 25% of the sample. No antigen has been assigned to these receptors.

Material: CD4+ T cells from blood, cultured in vitro. These TCRs come from a human donor who had recovered from COVID-19.

This clonotype was counted a few times. The chain couples TRBV6-4 to TRBJ2-2; 8 nucleotides align to TRBD1. The CDR3 is 14 residues long. Losses at the gene ends were 4 bases for V and 3 bases for J; bases not matched to a gene: 1. Germline CDR1 reads MRHNA; CDR2 reads SNTAGT. The CDR3 sequence: CASSARGHTGELFF. Here the CDR3 DNA reads TGTGCCAGCAGTGCCAGGGGGCACACCGGGGAGCTGTTTTTT.

This clonotype was detected a few times. The chain has TRBV24-1 and TRBJ2-7; D may match TRBD1 or TRBD2 (5 bases each). The germline V gene has CDR1 KGHDR and CDR2 SFDVKD. This CDR3 has 11 residues. V lost 9 bases and J lost 4, with 9 bases in between. CDR3 coding DNA: TGTGCCACCGAGGGACGATACGAGCAGTACTTC. Translating it yields CATEGRYEQYF.

The V gene is TRBV2, the J gene TRBJ1-5; TRBD1 aligns across 10 bases. CDR3 length: 16 residues. The V gene end was trimmed by 6 bases and the J gene end by 1 base; junction bases not matched to a gene: 6. The germline V gene has CDR1 SNHLY and CDR2 FYNNEI. The CDR3 region has the DNA TGTGCCAGCAGCATAGACAGGGGGCACAGCAATCAGCCCCAGCATTTT. Translated, it gives CASSIDRGHSNQPQHF.